The clone carrying this T cell receptor beta chain was found a few times. The antigen is undetermined. From germline, CDR1 is SGDLS and CDR2 YYNGEE. The CDR3 runs 15 residues. V lost 0 bases, J lost 6 bases, and 16 bases lay in between. This entry is derived from a study of T cells in Graves' hyperthyroidism and ophthalmopathy. Regarding the study as a whole: Stable hyperthyroidism was separated from ophthalmopathy by a model based on 13 V-J features. Median prediction lead before ophthalmopathy onset was around seven months with the model. Blood samples included most of the expanded thyroid clonotypes exceeding 0.001.

What was amplified from RNA transcripts were TCR beta CDR3 regions. A first-round RT-PCR of the TCR CDR3 used the HTBI primer set. TCRdb fed the multiplex PCR reads into MiXCR, producing one record per CDR3 protein. The sample shows roughly 700,000 distinct CDR3 sequences, about 18% of them seen only once. The sequence was obtained from a man between 45 and 60 years old with Graves' hyperthyroidism. The chain has TRBV9 and TRBJ2-7, with D maybe TRBD2 (7 bases). The sequencing sample was made of blood. The CDR3 protein is CASSVGGGGSAEQYF. CDR3 DNA: TGTGCCAGCAGCGTAGGGGGGGGCGGGTCGGCCGAGCAGTACTTC.